This T cell receptor beta chain was obtained from a study of T cells after posttransplantation cyclophosphamide. CDR1 is SGHVS and CDR2 is FQNEAQ in the germline V gene. The junction had 11 bases not matched to a gene; V was cut back by 4 bases and J by 9 bases. The CDR3 extends over 15 amino acids. The protocol was immunoSEQ multiplex PCR, while the TCRdb copy is restricted to in-frame clones and leaves out a portion. The sample includes 19,000 or so clones, 95% to 99% seen only once; the top ten take 0.1% to 0.15%. The rearrangement uses TRBV7-8 and TRBJ2-1, with 8 bases lining up with TRBD2. The sequence was obtained from a man aged 35-49 years in good health, CMV-negative, and a related stem cell transplant donor. What was sequenced was naive CD8+ T cells sorted from PBMCs. In DNA, the CDR3 is TGTGCCAGCAGCTCCCTAGCGGGCGCTCGCAGTGAGCAGTTCTTC. It codes for CASSSLAGARSEQFF.